This T cell receptor (beta chain) originates from a study of radiotherapy plus CTLA-4 blockade in lung cancer. Here immunoSEQ multiplex PCR was the method, and the copy in TCRdb shows in-frame clones only, minus some. The sample includes about 95,000 clones, 80% to 90% of them seen just once. Focal radiation was given together with CTLA-4 blockade (ipilimumab) to patients with chemo-refractory metastatic non-small-cell lung cancer. V was shortened by 1 base and J by 7 bases, with 11 bases between the two germline ends. This CDR3 region has 13 residues. The germline gives CDR1 SGHTS, CDR2 YDEGEE. The specimen was peripheral blood, collected from a patient treated with radiotherapy plus ipilimumab. The clonotype comes from a human donor with non-small cell lung cancer who had stable disease on radiotherapy plus ipilimumab. The V and J genes are TRBV5-8 and TRBJ1-1, with D uncertain. This chain's CDR3 is CASSLWTLSEAFF. The CDR3 DNA reads TGTGCCAGCAGCTTGTGGACCCTAAGTGAAGCTTTCTTT.